The next 29 T cell receptor beta chains were all read from a single sample in a study of Ad26.COV2.S vaccination and SARS-CoV-2 variants. Sample treatment: 15 to 20 received Ad26.COV2.S at low or high dose, single or two shots; roughly 5 received placebo; per-sample allocation not given. Specimens were obtained on day 63 following the first vaccine or placebo injection. Only in-frame clones appear in the TCRdb table, and some are missing; sequencing was by immunoSEQ multiplex PCR. The sample has around 270,000 clones, roughly 85% seen once. The source was peripheral blood, collected in a trial of Ad26.COV2.S vaccine versus placebo. These receptors all come from a person between 18 and 65 years old who received the Ad26.COV2.S COVID-19 vaccine or a placebo.

V usage is TRBV7-3 and J usage is TRBJ2-3, with D possibly matching TRBD2 (5 bases). V lost 2 bases and J lost 6, with 12 bases in between. This CDR3 is 14 amino acids long. Germline V lookup: CDR1 SGHTA, CDR2 FQGTGA. CDR3 residues: CASSLYGRRDTQYF. The CDR3 region has the DNA TGTGCCAGCAGCTTATACGGAAGGAGGGATACGCAGTATTTT. The full variable domain, rest sourced from reference TRBV7-3 and TRBJ2-3, is GAGVSQTPSNKVTEKGKYVELRCDPISGHTALYWYRQSLGQGPEFLIYFQGTGAADDSGLPNDRFFAVRPEGSVSTLKIQRTERGDSAVYLCASSLYGRRDTQYFGPGTRLTVL.

This clone appeared many times. This chain joins TRBV18 and TRBJ2-7; perhaps TRBD1 as D (6 bases). Germline-derived CDR1 and CDR2 are KGHSH and LQKENI. V lost 2 bases, J lost 1 base, and 18 bases lay in between. This CDR3 region has 17 residues. The chain's CDR3 is CASSPTPVFRGSYEQYV. The CDR3, as DNA: TGTGCCAGCTCACCAACTCCCGTCTTCAGGGGTTCCTACGAGCAGTACGTC.

V is TRBV11-2 and J is TRBJ2-7, with D unclear. CDR3 length: 14 amino acids. The ends were cut back, 5 bases at V and 2 bases at J, with 13 bases in the middle. Germline CDR1 SGHAT, CDR2 FQNNGV. The CDR3 reads CASSVLSKPYEQYV. CDR3 coding DNA: TGTGCCAGCAGCGTTCTATCCAAGCCCTACGAGCAGTACGTC.

CDR3 in DNA: TGTGCCAGCAGTTACAAAACGAATAACAATGAGCAGTTCTTC. This gives the protein CASSYKTNNNEQFF. The chain recombines TRBV6-2 or TRBV6-3 with TRBJ2-1; D gene ambiguous. Looked up from germline, CDR1 is MNHEY and CDR2 is SVGEGT. Trimming cost V 2 bases and J 5 bases, with 10 bases left between them. The CDR3 contains 14 residues.

This sequence joins TRBV30 and TRBJ2-7; 9 nucleotides match TRBD1. CDR1 is GTSNPN, CDR2 SVGIG, per germline (reference sequence). This CDR3 has 14 amino acids. V was clipped by 5 bases and J by 2 bases; unmatched bases: 7. CDR3 amino acids: CAWQWGQGAYEQYF. In DNA form, the CDR3 reads TGTGCCTGGCAATGGGGACAGGGCGCCTACGAGCAGTACTTC. Based on the CDR3 plus reference TRBV30 and TRBJ2-7, the full variable domain is SQTIHQWPATLVQPVGSPLSLECTVEGTSNPNLYWYRQAAGRGLQLLFYSVGIGQISSEVPQNLSASRPQDRQFILSSKKLLLSDSGFYLCAWQWGQGAYEQYFGPGTRLTVT.

The chain couples TRBV6-1 to TRBJ1-5; D not resolved. Germline assignment: CDR1 MNHNS and CDR2 SASEGT. V lost 2 bases, J lost 0 bases, and 8 bases lay in between. This CDR3 region has 15 residues. CDR3 sequence (DNA): TGTGCCAGCAGTGAACATTTTGCTAGCAATCAGCCCCAGCATTTT. This translates into CASSEHFASNQPQHF.

The chain employs TRBV2 and TRBJ2-2; 8 bases align to TRBD2. CDR1 and CDR2 (germline): SNHLY, FYNNEI. The CDR3 is 14 residues long. Losses at the gene ends were 10 bases for V and 1 base for J; bases not matched to a gene: 5. The CDR3 DNA reads as TGTGCCACTCTCCGGGGGGGGAACACCGGGGAGCTGTTTTTT. This gives the protein CATLRGGNTGELFF.

Here the CDR3 DNA reads TGTGCCAGCAGCCCCGGTGGGGGGCGCACAGATACGCAGTATTTT. Translated, it gives CASSPGGGRTDTQYF. The V and J genes are TRBV3-1 (or the pseudogene TRBV3-2) and TRBJ2-3, with D possibly called TRBD1 or TRBD2 (6 bases each). The CDR3 totals 15 residues. V lost 4 bases to trimming and J lost 1 base, with 12 bases between them. Looked up from germline, CDR1 is LGHDT and CDR2 is YNNKEL (reference sequence).

This clone showed up just a few times. The rearrangement joins TRBV5-1 to TRBJ2-1; possible D gene TRBD1, 6 bases. Deletions cut 0 bases from V and 2 bases from J, with 12 bases between. Germline loops: CDR1 SGHRS, CDR2 YFSETQ. The CDR3 has 16 amino acids. CDR3 nucleotide sequence: TGCGCCAGCAGCTTGGGGGGACACTTCGCCTACAATGAGCAGTTCTTC. It specifies CASSLGGHFAYNEQFF.

The chain employs TRBV19 and TRBJ2-7; 7 nucleotides match TRBD1. The CDR3 spans 13 residues. The V and J ends lost 2 bases and 7 bases, in that order; junction bases with no gene match: 5. CDR1 and CDR2 from the germline V gene are LNHDA and SQIVND (reference sequence). CDR3 DNA sequence: TGTGCCAGTAGTATATCACAGGGGAGTGAGCAGTACTTC. Encoded protein: CASSISQGSEQYF.

This clone has a single count. The chain has TRBV18 and TRBJ2-7; D might be TRBD1 or TRBD2, each matching 6 bases. CDR3 size: 14 residues. Trimming took 2 bases from V and 7 from J, leaving 15 bases between them. Germline lookup yields CDR1 KGHSH and CDR2 LQKENI. CDR3 residues: CASSPGQGRREQYF. Written as DNA, the CDR3 is TGTGCCAGCTCACCAGGGCAGGGGAGGAGGGAGCAGTACTTC.

This clone was observed once. The chain couples TRBV6-5 to TRBJ2-1, with 7 bases that match TRBD2. V lost 2 bases to trimming and J lost 6 bases; unmatched junction nucleotides: 1. Germline CDR1 is MNHEY and CDR2 is SVGAGI. The CDR3 sequence is 13 residues long. The CDR3 loop is CASSYPSGNEQFF. Written as DNA, the CDR3 is TGTGCCAGCAGTTACCCTAGCGGCAATGAGCAGTTCTTC.

The chain has TRBV4-3 and TRBJ2-2; D remains unclear. The CDR3 totals 15 residues. V was trimmed by 4 bases and J by 3 bases, leaving 12 bases between them. Germline loops: CDR1 LGHNA, CDR2 YSLEER. The CDR3 coding sequence is TGCGCCAGCAGCCCCTTGATAGGTGACACCGGGGAGCTGTTTTTT. This gives the protein CASSPLIGDTGELFF.

There are a few counts of this clone. This rearrangement joins TRBV15 to TRBJ2-1, with 10 bases fitting TRBD2. Germline trimming cut 7 bases from V and 3 bases from J; bases unmatched to any gene: 6. Germline V CDR1 and CDR2: LNHNV, YYDKDF (reference sequence). The CDR3 consists of 15 residues. The CDR3 DNA reads as TGTGCCACCACACGCAGCGGGGGGGACTACAATGAGCAGTTCTTC. Amino acid sequence: CATTRSGGDYNEQFF.

The rearrangement links TRBV7-8 to TRBJ2-7; D not resolved. The CDR3 extends over 13 amino acids. Germline-derived CDR1 and CDR2 are SGHVS and FQNEAQ. Deletions cut 5 bases from V and 1 base from J, with 9 bases between. The CDR3: CASSPTNSYEQYF. The CDR3 nucleotides read TGTGCCAGCAGCCCTACGAATTCCTACGAGCAGTACTTC.

The rearrangement joins TRBV3-1 (or the pseudogene TRBV3-2) to TRBJ1-6; D gene unclear. Germline V CDR1 and CDR2: LGHDT, YNNKEL (reference sequence). The CDR3 sequence is 17 residues long. V lost 1 base to trimming and J lost 6 bases, with 16 bases between them. The chain's CDR3 is CASSQVGLRGSNSPLHF. As DNA, the CDR3 is TGTGCCAGCAGCCAAGTCGGTTTAAGAGGTAGTAATTCACCCCTCCACTTT.

This chain uses TRBV20-1 with TRBJ2-2; 12 bases are a match to TRBD2. Germline CDR1 DFQATT, CDR2 SNEGSKA (reference sequence). Trimming took 3 bases from V and 5 from J; bases not matched to a gene: 7. This CDR3 region has 16 residues. CDR3 nucleotides: TGCAGTGCTAGTCCTAGCGGGAGGGCGTCGACCGGGGAGCTGTTTTTT. Its protein is CSASPSGRASTGELFF.

This sequence joins TRBV23-1 and TRBJ2-5, with D uncertain. TRBV23-1 is an ORF for which the function is uncertain. V was pared by 4 bases and J by 1 base, with 16 bases between. The CDR3 extends over 16 amino acids. The CDR3 region is CASSPLSWVGQETQYF. CDR3 sequence (DNA): TGCGCCAGCAGTCCTCTTAGCTGGGTGGGCCAAGAGACCCAGTACTTC.

This rearrangement joins TRBV11-1 to TRBJ1-1, with 7 bases identical to TRBD1. The CDR3 extends over 13 amino acids. Trimming at V came to 3 bases and at J to 11 bases, leaving 9 bases not matched to a gene. Germline V gene sequence: CDR1 SGHAT, CDR2 FQDESV (reference sequence). CDR3 sequence: CASSFSATGRAFF. The CDR3 nucleotides read TGTGCCAGCAGCTTCTCGGCGACAGGGAGGGCTTTCTTT. Combining the CDR3 with reference TRBV11-1 and TRBJ1-1 gives the whole variable domain EAEVAQSPRYKITEKSQAVAFWCDPISGHATLYWYRQILGQGPELLVQFQDESVVDDSQLPKDRFSAERLKGVDSTLKIQPAELGDSAMYLCASSFSATGRAFFGQGTRLTVV.

This clone was detected only a few times. This chain links TRBV5-1 with TRBJ2-1; TRBD2 matches at 7 bases. J was trimmed by 8 bases and V by 0 bases; bases with no gene match: 5. Germline lookup yields CDR1 SGHRS and CDR2 YFSETQ. The CDR3 is 14 amino acids. The DNA of the CDR3 is TGCGCCAGCAGCTTGGACCCAGGGAGGGATGAGCAGTTCTTC. Translation: CASSLDPGRDEQFF.

The chain's CDR3 is CASSLYPGQGSGNTIYF. The CDR3 bases are TGCGCCAGCAGCTTATACCCTGGACAGGGTAGTGGAAACACCATATATTTT. The rearrangement uses TRBV5-1 and TRBJ1-3; TRBD1 aligns across 8 bases. The CDR3 is made up of 17 amino acids. V shed 2 bases, J shed 3 bases, and the junction held 10 bases outside the gene matches. Germline V gene sequence: CDR1 SGHRS, CDR2 YFSETQ.

The rearrangement joins TRBV6-2 or TRBV6-3 to TRBJ2-7; 7 bases align to TRBD2. The CDR3 runs 14 residues. Germline V gene sequence: CDR1 MNHEY, CDR2 SVGEGT. The ends lost 2 bases at V and 3 bases at J; junction bases unmatched: 4. CDR3 loop: CASSYARTSYEQYF. In DNA, the CDR3 is TGTGCCAGCAGTTACGCCAGGACTAGCTACGAGCAGTACTTC.

The V gene is TRBV5-1, the J gene TRBJ2-5; 11 nucleotides line up with TRBD2. There are 16 residues in the CDR3. V trimming: 0 bases; J trimming: 5 bases; junction bases outside the gene matches: 6. Germline lookup yields CDR1 SGHRS and CDR2 YFSETQ. The CDR3 reads CASSLGLAGGRETQYF. DNA of the CDR3: TGCGCCAGCAGCTTGGGTCTAGCGGGAGGCCGGGAGACCCAGTACTTC.

This clone appeared a few times. The rearrangement joins TRBV6-1 to TRBJ1-4; unclear D gene. CDR3 length: 14 amino acids. With 6 bases removed from V and 8 bases from J, the gap between germline ends came to 16 bases. CDR1 is MNHNS, CDR2 SASEGT, per germline. CDR3 in DNA: TGTGCCAGCAGACAGACCGGGCTTAACGAAAAACTGTTTTTT. This translates into CASRQTGLNEKLFF.

The chain has TRBV6-4 and TRBJ2-7, with 9 bases matching TRBD1. CDR1 MRHNA and CDR2 SNTAGT come from the germline V gene. CDR3 length equals 18 residues. V lost 9 bases, J lost 0 bases, and 18 bases stayed unmatched. In DNA, the CDR3 is TGTGCCAGGCCTCCGGGACAGGGTTTTCCACTCGGCTCCTACGAGCAGTACGTC. It specifies CARPPGQGFPLGSYEQYV.

The rearrangement joins TRBV6-5 to TRBJ1-2; TRBD1 is a possible D gene (6 bases). The germline V gene has CDR1 MNHEY and CDR2 SVGAGI. There are 15 residues in the CDR3. Trimming removed 6 bases from V and 4 bases from J, with 18 bases in between. The CDR3 protein is CASSPTDSSTYGYTF. CDR3 coding DNA: TGTGCCAGCAGCCCGACGGACAGTTCTACCTATGGCTACACCTTC.

This clone was observed at least ten times. The chain has TRBV4-3 and TRBJ2-1; 10 positions agree with TRBD2. The V segment lost 0 bases and the J segment 5 bases; nucleotides outside the gene matches: 10. CDR3 size: 18 residues. Germline CDR1 and CDR2: LGHNA and YSLEER. The CDR3 is CASSQDPLLAGRNNEQFF. For the CDR3, the DNA is TGCGCCAGCAGCCAAGATCCCCTACTAGCGGGAAGGAACAATGAGCAGTTCTTC.

This sequence joins TRBV5-5 and TRBJ1-2; 12 positions agree with TRBD1. CDR3 length equals 15 residues. Per the germline V gene, CDR1 is SGHKS and CDR2 is YYEKEE (reference sequence). J gave up 4 bases and V 2 bases, and 3 bases lay outside the gene matches. The CDR3 region is CASSLGTGGVYGYTF. The CDR3 region has the DNA TGTGCCAGCAGCTTAGGGACAGGGGGCGTCTATGGCTACACCTTC.

The V and J genes are TRBV7-2 and TRBJ1-6, with TRBD1 identical over 8 bases. Germline V gene data show CDR1 as SGHTA and CDR2 as FQGNSA. Trimming at V came to 3 bases and at J to 13 bases, leaving 2 bases not matched to a gene. This CDR3 region has 12 residues. CDR3 bases: TGTGCCAGCAGCTTCGACAGGGGTCCCCTCCACTTT. Translating it yields CASSFDRGPLHF.